This T cell receptor beta chain was observed in a study of naive and memory T cell subsets. The beta constant-region primer was an equimolar mix of two oligonucleotides covering TRBC1 and TRBC2. Ligated cDNA was amplified by four rounds of PCR with nested alpha and beta constant-region primers and SP2. The cDNA 3' end received a ligated single-stranded oligonucleotide carrying the SP2 primer and a 12-nucleotide UMI. TCRdb reanalysed the UMI-ligation and nested PCR reads using MiXCR and keeps one entry per CDR3 protein. The sample holds over 20,000 distinct CDR3 sequences; about 10% are singletons and the top ten take 22%. This clonotype is categorized as medium-sized. Its antigen remains unidentified. The study's findings and limits: From naive to CM, EM and EMRA, diversity decreased and Gini increased.

After the first PCR, alpha and beta chain libraries were processed separately. Trimming stripped 0 bases from V and 6 bases from J, with 9 bases between. The CDR3 spans 14 residues. From germline, CDR1 is MNHEY and CDR2 SMNVEV (reference sequence). The sequenced material came from central memory CD8+ T cells from blood. The chain combines TRBV27 with TRBJ1-5; perhaps TRBD1 as D (6 bases). This clonotype was sampled from a human donor in good health. CDR3 nucleotide sequence: TGTGCCAGCAGTTTATCGGCAGGGGTTCAGCCCCAGCATTTT. Translation: CASSLSAGVQPQHF.